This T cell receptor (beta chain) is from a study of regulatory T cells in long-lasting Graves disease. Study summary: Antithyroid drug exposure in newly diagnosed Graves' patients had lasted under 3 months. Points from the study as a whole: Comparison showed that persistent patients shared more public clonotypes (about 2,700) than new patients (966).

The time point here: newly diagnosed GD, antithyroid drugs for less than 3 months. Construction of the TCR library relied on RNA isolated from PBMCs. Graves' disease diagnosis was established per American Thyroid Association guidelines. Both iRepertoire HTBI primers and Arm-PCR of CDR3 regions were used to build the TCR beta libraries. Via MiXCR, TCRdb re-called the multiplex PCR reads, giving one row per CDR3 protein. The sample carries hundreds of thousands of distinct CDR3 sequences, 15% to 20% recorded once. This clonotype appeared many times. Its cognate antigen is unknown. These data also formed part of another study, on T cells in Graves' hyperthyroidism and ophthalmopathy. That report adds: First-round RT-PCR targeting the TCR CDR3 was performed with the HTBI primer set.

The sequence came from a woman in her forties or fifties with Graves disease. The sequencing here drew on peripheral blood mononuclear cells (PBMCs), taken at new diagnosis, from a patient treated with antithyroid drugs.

CDR3 coding DNA: TGTGCCAGCAGTCTCACTAGCGGGGGGGCCGAGACCCAGTACTTC. Protein sequence: CASSLTSGGAETQYF. The chain uses TRBV2 and TRBJ2-5, with TRBD2 matching over 13 bases. CDR1 SNHLY and CDR2 FYNNEI come from the germline V gene. With V trimmed by 5 bases and J by 5 bases, 5 bases remained unmatched. This CDR3 contains 15 residues. The whole variable domain, filled in from reference TRBV2 and TRBJ2-5, reads EPEVTQTPSHQVTQMGQEVILRCVPISNHLYFYWYRQILGQKVEFLVSFYNNEISEKSEIFDDQFSVERPDGSNFTLKIRSTKLEDSAMYFCASSLTSGGAETQYFGPGTRLLVL.